This T cell receptor (beta chain) stems from a study of long-term antiretroviral therapy in people with HIV. Overall study results and limits: From the mid-2000s to the late 2010s, blood was obtained, possibly while participants received older ART regimens.

The CDR3 loop spans 16 amino acids. Per germline, CDR1 LNHNV and CDR2 YYDKDF (reference sequence). The ends were cut back, 5 bases at V and 4 bases at J, with 18 bases in the middle. Sequencing relied on immunoSEQ assay v3.0, run at survey level. Sequencing was performed with immunoSEQ multiplex PCR; in TCRdb, only in-frame clones are kept and a portion is missing. This table holds roughly 19,000 clones, more than 85% found once. With regard to this clone: What it binds is unknown.

The receptor comes from a woman aged 45-60 years with HIV. The J gene is TRBJ2-1, the V gene TRBV15, with D possibly matching TRBD1 (9 bases). This specimen was unsorted PBMCs, taken 4.4 years after starting antiretroviral therapy. The CDR3 DNA is TGTGCCACCAGCGGGGGACTAGGACAGGGGTACAATGAGCAGTTCTTC. Protein: CATSGGLGQGYNEQFF.